This T cell receptor (beta chain) comes out of a study of CD8 T cells in Susac syndrome. TCR beta from blood CD8+ and CD4+ T cells was sequenced. Susac syndrome patients met recently defined diagnostic criteria for definite or probable disease. It was negative isolation that provided the CD8+ and CD4+ T cells, whereas TEMRA cells were enriched by FACS. Random hexamers were used to reverse transcribe about 0.5 to 1 ug of RNA. TCRdb re-analysed the immunoSEQ multiplex PCR reads in MiXCR, keeping a single row per CDR3 protein. This sample has 65,000 to 95,000 distinct CDR3 sequences; approximately 95% occur once, and the top ten carry around 0.94%. This CDR3 contains 14 residues. Germline values: CDR1 SEHNR, CDR2 FQNEAQ (reference sequence). Trimming pared 10 bases from V and 5 bases from J, leaving 20 bases between.

The sequence derives from a human donor with Susac syndrome. Input material: CD8+ T cells from PBMCs. V usage is TRBV7-9 and J usage is TRBJ2-5; TRBD2 might be the D (5 bases). CDR3 sequence (DNA): TGTGCCACGAATGAGCACTCGGGATTTGAGACCCAGTACTTC. It is translated as CATNEHSGFETQYF.